The subject of this entry is one T cell receptor beta chain. Its antigen is unknown. These data come from a study of shared clonotypes between healthy human individuals. Study-wide points: The sharing of 5% to 5.5% of naive CD4 clonotypes was seen across a handful of donors. Generally, naive subsets came out with larger estimated richness than memory subsets.

Replicate PCRs run on sorted subsets employed 200 to 250 ng DNA, approximately 30,000 T cell genomes. Method: immunoSEQ multiplex PCR; TCRdb's copy keeps in-frame clones and lacks some. The sample includes 2 million to 2.5 million clones, under 97% of them seen just once. The sequenced material came from naive CD4+ T cells sorted from blood. Subset: CD45RA+ positively selected. The sequence was obtained from a man in his late teens or twenties in good health.

This chain's CDR3 is CASTTPSGLGETQYF. The CDR3 nucleotides are TGTGCCAGCACGACCCCTAGCGGTCTGGGCGAGACCCAGTACTTC. The chain uses TRBV7-2 and TRBJ2-5; 7 bases fit TRBD2. CDR3 length: 15 amino acids. V lost 7 bases to trimming and J lost 5 bases; unmatched junction nucleotides: 13. Looked up from germline, CDR1 is SGHTA and CDR2 is FQGNSA. The full variable domain, with the rest looked up from reference TRBV7-2 and TRBJ2-5, is GAGVSQSPSNKVTEKGKDVELRCDPISGHTALYWYRQSLGQGLEFLIYFQGNSAPDKSGLPSDRFSAERTGGSVSTLTIQRTQQEDSAVYLCASTTPSGLGETQYFGPGTRLLVL.